These T cell receptor beta chains were read from a single sample in a study of blood T cell repertoires in COVID-19. Assay used: immunoSEQ multiplex PCR; TCRdb lists only in-frame clones, some missing. The sample shows about 190,000 clones, approximately 88% of them seen only once. The sample consisted of PBMCs or T cells enriched from blood (not recorded which). The receptors stem from a woman in her twenties or thirties who had recovered from COVID-19. Each CDR3 is given with its conserved first and last residue. The order of the fields is clone size, CDR3 length, D gene, J gene, V gene, CDR3 DNA, CDR3 protein. D genes are given only for firm matches. For some rows the clone size is stated as once, few or many, or as a class when expanded; others skip it.

size: NA
length: 15
D: TRBD1
J: TRBJ1-6
V: TRBV5-1
DNA: TGCGCCAGCAGCTTGGAAGGACAGGAAAATTCACCCCTCCACTTT
CDR3: CASSLEGQENSPLHF

size: NA
length: 16
D: TRBD1
J: TRBJ1-2
V: TRBV6-6
DNA: TGTGCCAGCAGTCTCCTGGGACAGGGACAGCAAAATGGCTACACCTTC
CDR3: CASSLLGQGQQNGYTF

size: NA
length: 15
D: NA
J: TRBJ1-2
V: TRBV18
DNA: TGTGCCAGCTCACCATGGGACATTATAGACTATGGCTACACCTTC
CDR3: CASSPWDIIDYGYTF

size: NA
length: 16
D: NA
J: TRBJ1-5
V: TRBV27
DNA: TGTGCCAGCAGTTCCGATGGTGGGGCCCGCAATCAGCCCCAGCATTTT
CDR3: CASSSDGGARNQPQHF

size: NA
length: 15
D: NA
J: TRBJ1-2
V: TRBV10-3
DNA: TGTGCCATCAGTGAGTCGATGGTCGCAGGGTGGGACTACACCTTC
CDR3: CAISESMVAGWDYTF

size: NA
length: 17
D: TRBD1
J: TRBJ1-1
V: TRBV7-9
DNA: TGTGCCAGCAGCCTTATGGGGTACGGACAGGCGAACACTGAAGCTTTCTTT
CDR3: CASSLMGYGQANTEAFF

size: NA
length: 15
D: NA
J: TRBJ2-3
V: TRBV15
DNA: TGTGCCACCAGCAGAGATCTCGGAGGCACAGATACGCAGTATTTT
CDR3: CATSRDLGGTDTQYF

size: NA
length: 14
D: NA
J: TRBJ1-1
V: TRBV14
DNA: TGTGCCAGCCGGCAGGGTAAGGGCTCAATTGAAGCTTTCTTT
CDR3: CASRQGKGSIEAFF

size: NA
length: 15
D: TRBD2
J: TRBJ2-1
V: TRBV18
DNA: TGTGCCAGCTCACCACTCGGCGCGGGAGGAGGTGAGCAGTTCTTC
CDR3: CASSPLGAGGGEQFF

size: NA
length: 15
D: TRBD1
J: TRBJ1-2
V: TRBV2
DNA: TGTGCCAGCAGTGAAGGAGGGGGCCCAATCTATGGCTACACCTTC
CDR3: CASSEGGGPIYGYTF

size: NA
length: 15
D: NA
J: TRBJ1-3
V: TRBV5-1
DNA: TGCGCCAGCAGCAGGTGGGAGGGCGCTGGAAACACCATATATTTT
CDR3: CASSRWEGAGNTIYF

size: once
length: 12
D: TRBD1
J: TRBJ1-2
V: TRBV30
DNA: TGTGCCTGGACAGGGGGCGACTATGGCTACACCTTC
CDR3: CAWTGGDYGYTF

size: NA
length: 16
D: NA
J: TRBJ1-5
V: TRBV6-5
DNA: TGTGCCAGCAGTTACTCAGTACAGGGTGGCAATCAGCCCCAGCATTTT
CDR3: CASSYSVQGGNQPQHF

size: many
length: 14
D: TRBD1
J: TRBJ1-1
V: TRBV7-9
DNA: TGTGCCAGCAGCTTGCGACAGGGGTTGACTGAAGCTTTCTTT
CDR3: CASSLRQGLTEAFF

size: NA
length: 15
D: TRBD1
J: TRBJ1-4
V: TRBV7-6
DNA: TGTGCCAGCAGCTTCGGACAGGGAAAGAATGAAAAACTGTTTTTT
CDR3: CASSFGQGKNEKLFF